The 32 T cell receptor beta chains reported below all come from one sample, sequenced in a study of OX40 agonist ivuxolimab in advanced cancers. Sequenced by immunoSEQ multiplex PCR; TCRdb stores in-frame clones only, minus some. This repertoire shows some 57,000 clones, approximately 90% found once; its top ten account for approximately 5%. The sample here was CD4+ or CD8+ T cells sorted from blood, taken in a trial of the OX40 agonist ivuxolimab. These receptors all stem from an adult with an advanced solid tumor such as melanoma, head and neck, liver or kidney cancer.

The gene calls are TRBV29-1 and TRBJ2-7; weak D call: TRBD2 (6 bases). Germline CDR1 SQVTM, CDR2 ANQGSEA. CDR3 length: 13 amino acids. The V end lost 6 bases, the J end lost 3 bases, and 15 bases lay between the germline ends. The CDR3 spells CSVGRGTGYEQYF. In DNA form, the CDR3 reads TGCAGCGTCGGGAGAGGGACTGGCTACGAGCAGTACTTC.

The J gene is TRBJ2-5, the V gene TRBV5-8; TRBD2 might be the D (6 bases). CDR3 length: 13 residues. V gave up 7 bases and J gave up 0 bases, with 10 bases separating them. Germline-derived CDR1 and CDR2 are SGHTS and YDEGEE. The CDR3 DNA sequence: TGTGCCAGCGATCGGGGGAACCAAGAGACCCAGTACTTC. It codes for CASDRGNQETQYF.

The rearrangement uses TRBV5-1 and TRBJ1-2; possibly TRBD1 for D (5 bases). Between the trimmed V and J ends, which lost 4 bases and 0 bases, there was a span of 10 bases. The CDR3 contains 14 residues. CDR1 is SGHRS, CDR2 YFSETQ, per germline. CDR3 in DNA: TGCGCCAGCAGCCAGGGAACGGCTAACTATGGCTACACCTTC. It specifies CASSQGTANYGYTF.

Points on this clone: Other DNA variants within this sample encode the same CDR3. This chain links TRBV2 with TRBJ1-5; 9 nucleotides align to TRBD1. Trimming took 6 bases from V and 5 from J; bases not matched to a gene: 2. The CDR3 totals 13 residues. The germline V gene has CDR1 SNHLY and CDR2 FYNNEI. CDR3 protein: CASRGQGDQPQHF. CDR3 coding DNA: TGTGCCAGCAGGGGACAGGGTGATCAGCCCCAGCATTTT.

The chain has TRBV5-4 and TRBJ2-2; the match to TRBD2 covers 11 bases. The ends lost 5 bases at V and 5 bases at J; junction bases unmatched: 8. There are 16 residues in the CDR3. CDR1 and CDR2 from the germline V gene are SGHNT and YYREEE (reference sequence). In DNA, the CDR3 is TGTGCCAGCAGTTCCTCTAGCGGGAGGCCGACCGGGGAGCTGTTTTTT. Its translation: CASSSSSGRPTGELFF.

This clone showed up just a few times. J is TRBJ2-4 and V is TRBV20-1; no firm D call. The ends were cut back, 0 bases at V and 6 bases at J, with 0 bases in the middle. The length of the CDR3 is 10 residues. The germline gives CDR1 DFQATT, CDR2 SNEGSKA (reference sequence). Here the CDR3 reads CSARENIQYF. For the CDR3, the DNA is TGCAGTGCTAGAGAAAACATTCAGTACTTC.

V is TRBV28 and J is TRBJ2-1; 7 positions match TRBD2. Germline lookup yields CDR1 MDHEN and CDR2 SYDVKM. Germline trimming cut 6 bases from V and 3 bases from J; bases unmatched to any gene: 14. This CDR3 comprises 17 residues. CDR3 protein: CASSPPVLARDYNEQFF. The CDR3, as DNA: TGTGCCAGCAGCCCTCCCGTACTAGCGCGAGACTACAATGAGCAGTTCTTC.

The chain is built from TRBV6-1 and TRBJ2-1; D might be TRBD2 (6 bases). Germline-derived CDR1 and CDR2 are MNHNS and SASEGT. The germline V and J ends were trimmed by 4 bases and 4 bases, with 8 bases remaining between them. This CDR3 has 13 residues. CDR3 loop: CASSGTTYNEQFF. CDR3 nucleotides: TGTGCCAGCAGTGGGACTACTTACAATGAGCAGTTCTTC.

The chain employs TRBV2 and TRBJ2-5, with D perhaps matching TRBD1 or TRBD2 (5 bases each). In germline, CDR1 is SNHLY, CDR2 FYNNEI. Trimming pared 7 bases from V and 1 base from J, leaving 13 bases between. This CDR3 contains 14 residues. Written as DNA, the CDR3 is TGTGCCAGCATGGGACGGAGTACCCAAGAGACCCAGTACTTC. Amino acid sequence: CASMGRSTQETQYF.

J is TRBJ1-2 and V is TRBV9; D possibly corresponds to TRBD1 (5 bases). V lost 3 bases, J lost 8 bases, and 20 bases lay in between. CDR3 length: 15 amino acids. CDR1 SGDLS and CDR2 YYNGEE come from the germline V gene. The CDR3 loop is CASSGQAGGGGGYTF. DNA for the CDR3: TGTGCCAGCAGCGGCCAGGCGGGGGGAGGAGGAGGCTACACCTTC. The full variable domain, its missing parts supplied by reference TRBV9 and TRBJ1-2, is DSGVTQTPKHLITATGQRVTLRCSPRSGDLSVYWYQQSLDQGLQFLIQYYNGEERAKGNILERFSAQQFPDLHSELNLSSLELGDSALYFCASSGQAGGGGGYTFGSGTRLTVV.

V gene TRBV5-8 combines with J gene TRBJ2-3, with 10 bases that match TRBD1. The V gene's germline CDR1 is SGHTS and CDR2 YDEGEE. This CDR3 contains 15 residues. Losses at the gene ends were 5 bases for V and 3 bases for J; bases not matched to a gene: 6. CDR3 bases: TGTGCCAGCAGGCCCTGGGACAGGGGAACAGATACGCAGTATTTT. It is translated as CASRPWDRGTDTQYF.

J is TRBJ2-1 and V is TRBV5-1; no definite D call. Germline V CDR1 and CDR2: SGHRS, YFSETQ. CDR3 length: 11 residues. V lost 0 bases and J 9 bases, leaving 4 bases between the germline ends. In nucleotides, the CDR3 is TGCGCCAGCAGCTTGGGAGGTGAGCAGTTCTTC. Its translation is CASSLGGEQFF. Full variable domain (rest looked up from reference TRBV5-1 and TRBJ2-1): KAGVTQTPRYLIKTRGQQVTLSCSPISGHRSVSWYQQTPGQGLQFLFEYFSETQRNKGNFPGRFSGRQFSNSRSEMNVSTLELGDSALYLCASSLGGEQFFGPGTRLTVL.

This clone has a handful of counts. The chain recombines TRBV20-1 with TRBJ1-1; D gene unclear. The CDR3 is made up of 10 amino acids. V shed 3 bases and J shed 6 bases, with 5 bases lying between them. Looked up from germline, CDR1 is DFQATT and CDR2 is SNEGSKA (reference sequence). The chain's CDR3 is CSASDAEAFF. The CDR3 DNA reads TGCAGTGCTAGTGACGCTGAAGCTTTCTTT.

The CDR3 DNA reads TGTGCCAGTTCCCGACAGTACCAAGAGACCCAGTACTTC. Translated: CASSRQYQETQYF. J is TRBJ2-5 and V is TRBV9; D possibly corresponds to TRBD1 (5 bases). Germline V lookup: CDR1 SGDLS, CDR2 YYNGEE. V was trimmed by 8 bases and J by 0 bases, leaving 11 bases between them. This CDR3 spans 13 amino acids.

This chain connects TRBV6-5 to TRBJ2-7; D is perhaps TRBD1 (5 bases). V was clipped by 8 bases and J by 2 bases, with 13 bases between them. The V gene's germline CDR1 is MNHEY and CDR2 SVGAGI. CDR3 length equals 13 residues. The CDR3 reads CASLHPGTYEQYF. The CDR3 DNA follows: TGTGCCAGCTTACACCCAGGGACCTACGAGCAGTACTTC.

The chain recombines TRBV14 with TRBJ2-1; D tentatively fits TRBD1 or TRBD2 (7 bases each). CDR1 is SGHDN and CDR2 is FVKESK in the germline V gene. CDR3 size: 16 residues. V lost 1 base and J 2 bases, leaving 12 bases between the germline ends. CDR3 protein: CASSQGSGGAYNEQFF. In DNA, the CDR3 is TGTGCCAGCAGCCAAGGGTCAGGGGGGGCCTACAATGAGCAGTTCTTC.

This clone was detected once. This rearrangement joins TRBV11-3 to TRBJ2-2; D possibly corresponds to TRBD1 (6 bases). The germline gives CDR1 SGHNT, CDR2 YENEEA. The CDR3 extends over 16 amino acids. Deletions cut 5 bases from V and 1 base from J, with 14 bases between. Here the CDR3 DNA reads TGTGCCAGCAGCCAGGGGTGGGCTAAGAACACCGGGGAGCTGTTTTTT. As protein: CASSQGWAKNTGELFF.

The rearrangement joins TRBV2 to TRBJ2-1; 8 nucleotides align to TRBD1. The CDR3 covers 15 residues. Germline V gene sequence: CDR1 SNHLY, CDR2 FYNNEI. Trimming removed 4 bases from V and 8 bases from J; junction bases left unmatched: 10. In nucleotides, the CDR3 is TGTGCCAGCAGTGTAGGACAGGGAGAGGTGGATGAGCAGTTCTTC. This encodes CASSVGQGEVDEQFF.

The chain uses TRBV7-3 and TRBJ2-3; 9 bases align to TRBD2. The CDR3 is made up of 18 amino acids. Trimming at V came to 0 bases and at J to 1 base, leaving 8 bases not matched to a gene. Germline CDR1 reads SGHTA; CDR2 reads FQGTGA. CDR3 DNA: TGTGCCAGCAGCTTAACCAGCGGGAGGTCCATTGGCACAGATACGCAGTATTTT. Translation gives CASSLTSGRSIGTDTQYF.

J is TRBJ2-2 and V is TRBV18; the match to TRBD2 covers 13 bases. V lost 3 bases and J lost 4; bases outside the gene matches: 8. This CDR3 is 18 amino acids long. From germline, CDR1 is KGHSH and CDR2 LQKENI. CDR3 sequence: CASSPWTSGSSITGELFF. DNA for the CDR3: TGTGCCAGCTCACCCTGGACTAGCGGGAGCTCGATCACCGGGGAGCTGTTTTTT.

In the case of this clone: A read error may produce the germline difference seen at one junction end. V and J are TRBV7-7 and TRBJ2-3, with D perhaps TRBD1 or TRBD2 (5 bases each). Germline CDR1 and CDR2: SSHAT and FNYEAQ (reference sequence). The CDR3 is 12 amino acids. CDR3 residues: CASSSEMGAQYF. The CDR3 coding sequence is TGTGCTAGCAGCTCCGAGATGGGGGCGCAGTATTTT.

The chain joins TRBV5-4 to TRBJ2-7; the D gene could be TRBD1 or TRBD2 (5 bases each). Trimming removed 3 bases from V and 1 base from J, with 17 bases in between. The CDR3 is 16 amino acids. Germline CDR1 and CDR2: SGHNT and YYREEE (reference sequence). The CDR3 bases are TGTGCCAGCAGCTCCCACCGGGACGTGGGTTCCTACGAGCAGTACTTC. Residues: CASSSHRDVGSYEQYF.

V usage is TRBV7-6 and J usage is TRBJ2-7, with TRBD2 matching over 11 bases. V lost 3 bases to trimming and J lost 4 bases; unmatched junction nucleotides: 5. Germline loops: CDR1 SGHVS, CDR2 FNYEAQ. This CDR3 has 15 residues. The DNA for the CDR3 is TGTGCCAGCAGCTTGAATAGCGGGAGGGGTTACGAGCAGTACTTC. Translated, it gives CASSLNSGRGYEQYF. Full variable domain (missing parts from reference TRBV7-6 and TRBJ2-7): GAGVSQSPRYKVTKRGQDVALRCDPISGHVSLYWYRQALGQGPEFLTYFNYEAQQDKSGLPNDRFSAERPEGSISTLTIQRTEQRDSAMYRCASSLNSGRGYEQYFGPGTRLTVT.

The rearrangement uses TRBV19 and TRBJ1-1; unclear D gene. Per the germline V gene, CDR1 is LNHDA and CDR2 is SQIVND (reference sequence). The CDR3 runs to 14 residues. Trimming took 5 bases from V and 2 from J, leaving 12 bases between them. CDR3 nucleotide sequence: TGTGCCAGTAGTCTACAGCCGCGCAACACTGAAGCTTTCTTT. It translates to CASSLQPRNTEAFF.

The genes are TRBV28 and TRBJ2-1; 10 bases line up with TRBD2. CDR1 and CDR2 from the germline V gene are MDHEN and SYDVKM. CDR3 size: 18 residues. Trimming took 6 bases from V and 0 from J; bases not matched to a gene: 11. The CDR3, as DNA: TGTGCCAGCAGACGAAAAACTAGCGGGGTCACCTCCTACAATGAGCAGTTCTTC. Translating it yields CASRRKTSGVTSYNEQFF.

This clone was seen a single time. The chain has TRBV27 and TRBJ2-5; 8 positions agree with TRBD1. Looked up from germline, CDR1 is MNHEY and CDR2 is SMNVEV (reference sequence). Trimming took 1 base from V and 4 from J; bases not matched to a gene: 2. The CDR3 sequence is 14 residues long. The CDR3 DNA follows: TGTGCCAGCAGTTTATACGGGACAGGAGAGACCCAGTACTTC. Its protein is CASSLYGTGETQYF.

J is TRBJ2-2 and V is TRBV6-1; maybe TRBD1 (6 bases). Trimming pared 4 bases from V and 4 bases from J, leaving 19 bases between. Germline CDR1 and CDR2: MNHNS and SASEGT. The CDR3 extends over 17 amino acids. Written as DNA, the CDR3 is TGTGCCAGCAGTGCCCTCGATTTTAGCAGGGGCACCGGGGAGCTGTTTTTT. Translating it yields CASSALDFSRGTGELFF.

The rearrangement joins TRBV6-5 to TRBJ2-7; D ambiguous. Germline values: CDR1 MNHEY, CDR2 SVGAGI. Trimming removed 6 bases at V and 1 base at J, with 10 bases between. The CDR3 consists of 13 residues. The CDR3 region has the DNA TGTGCCAGCAGAAATCGGCGGTCCTACGAGCAGTACTTC. Residues: CASRNRRSYEQYF.

The chain employs TRBV2 and TRBJ2-7, with 10 nucleotides matching TRBD1. Germline-derived CDR1 and CDR2 are SNHLY and FYNNEI. Trimming cost V 5 bases and J 0 bases; bases outside gene matches: 4. The CDR3 covers 15 residues. CDR3 protein: CASSQGQGSSYEQYF. The CDR3 bases are TGTGCCAGCAGTCAGGGACAGGGGAGCTCCTACGAGCAGTACTTC.

The CDR3 reads CASSQVYLAGEQYF. The CDR3 region has the DNA TGCGCCAGCAGCCAAGTGTACCTAGCGGGCGAGCAGTACTTC. V usage is TRBV4-3 and J usage is TRBJ2-7, with 8 positions matching TRBD2. Unmatched junction bases numbered 5, after V lost 1 base and J lost 6 bases. Germline CDR1 and CDR2: LGHNA and YSLEER. The CDR3 length is 14 residues.

This chain joins TRBV7-9 and TRBJ2-7; perhaps D is TRBD1 or TRBD2 (5 bases each). The V and J ends lost 1 base and 2 bases respectively, with 6 bases between them. The germline gives CDR1 SEHNR, CDR2 FQNEAQ (reference sequence). The CDR3 sequence is 13 residues long. The chain's CDR3 is CASSLGGTYEQYF. CDR3 in DNA: TGTGCCAGCAGCTTAGGGGGGACCTACGAGCAGTACTTC.

The genes are TRBV5-1 and TRBJ2-7; D might be TRBD1 (7 bases). Germline CDR1 SGHRS, CDR2 YFSETQ. V lost 2 bases to trimming and J lost 5 bases, with 11 bases between them. The CDR3 is made up of 13 amino acids. The CDR3 loop reads CASSFIRGDEQYF. DNA of the CDR3: TGCGCCAGCAGCTTTATCAGGGGGGACGAGCAGTACTTC.